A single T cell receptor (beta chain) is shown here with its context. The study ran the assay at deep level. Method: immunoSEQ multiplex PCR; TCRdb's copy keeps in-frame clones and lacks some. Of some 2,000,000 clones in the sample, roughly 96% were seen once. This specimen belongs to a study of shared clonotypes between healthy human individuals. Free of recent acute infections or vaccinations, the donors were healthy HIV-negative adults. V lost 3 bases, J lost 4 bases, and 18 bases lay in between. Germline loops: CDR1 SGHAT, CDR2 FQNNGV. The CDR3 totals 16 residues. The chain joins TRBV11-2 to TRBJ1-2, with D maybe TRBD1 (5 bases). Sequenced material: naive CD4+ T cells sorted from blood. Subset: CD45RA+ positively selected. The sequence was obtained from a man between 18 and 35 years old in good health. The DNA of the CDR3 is TGTGCCAGCAGCTTTGGGGACTCCCCCCGGGGCTATGGCTACACCTTC. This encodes CASSFGDSPRGYGYTF.